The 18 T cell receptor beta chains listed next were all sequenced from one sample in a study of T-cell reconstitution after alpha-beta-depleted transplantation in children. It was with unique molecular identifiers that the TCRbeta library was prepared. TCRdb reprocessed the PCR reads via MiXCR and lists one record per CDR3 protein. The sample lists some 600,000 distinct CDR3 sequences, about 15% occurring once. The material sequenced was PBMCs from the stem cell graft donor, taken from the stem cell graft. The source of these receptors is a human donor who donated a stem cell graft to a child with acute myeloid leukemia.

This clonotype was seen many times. The CDR3 DNA follows: TGCGCCAGCACCGTCGGAGGGGTGGGGGATTCACCCCTCCACTTT. Encoded protein: CASTVGGVGDSPLHF. The chain carries TRBV10-2 and TRBJ1-6; tentatively, D is TRBD1 (5 bases). The V end was cut by 7 bases, the J end by 8 bases, with 18 bases between. The CDR3 is 15 residues long. Germline V gene data show CDR1 as WSHSY and CDR2 as SAAADI.

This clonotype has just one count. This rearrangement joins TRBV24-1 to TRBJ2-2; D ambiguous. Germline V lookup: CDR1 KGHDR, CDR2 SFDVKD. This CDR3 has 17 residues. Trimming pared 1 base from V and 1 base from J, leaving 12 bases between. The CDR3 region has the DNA TGTGCCACCAGTGATTTCCTAGGTTCGGGGAACACCGGGGAGCTGTTTTTT. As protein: CATSDFLGSGNTGELFF.

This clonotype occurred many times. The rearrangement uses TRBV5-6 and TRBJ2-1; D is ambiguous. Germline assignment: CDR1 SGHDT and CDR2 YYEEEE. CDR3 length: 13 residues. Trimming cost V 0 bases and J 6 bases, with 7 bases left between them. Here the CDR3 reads CASSLGTVNEQFF. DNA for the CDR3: TGTGCCAGCAGCTTGGGGACGGTCAATGAGCAGTTCTTC.

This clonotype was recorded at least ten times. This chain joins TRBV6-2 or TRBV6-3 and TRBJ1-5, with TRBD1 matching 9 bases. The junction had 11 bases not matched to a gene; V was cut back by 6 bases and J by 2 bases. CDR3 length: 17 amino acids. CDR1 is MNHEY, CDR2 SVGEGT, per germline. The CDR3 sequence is CASSYELQGAGNQPQHF. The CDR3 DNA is TGTGCCAGCAGCTACGAGCTACAGGGGGCAGGCAATCAGCCCCAGCATTTT.

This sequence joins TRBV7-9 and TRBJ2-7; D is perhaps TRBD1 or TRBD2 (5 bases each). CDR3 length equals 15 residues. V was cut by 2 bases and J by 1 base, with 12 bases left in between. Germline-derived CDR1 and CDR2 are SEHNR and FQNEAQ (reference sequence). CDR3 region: CASSLRGEDSYEQYF. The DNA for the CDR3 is TGTGCCAGCAGCTTAAGAGGGGAAGATTCCTACGAGCAGTACTTC.

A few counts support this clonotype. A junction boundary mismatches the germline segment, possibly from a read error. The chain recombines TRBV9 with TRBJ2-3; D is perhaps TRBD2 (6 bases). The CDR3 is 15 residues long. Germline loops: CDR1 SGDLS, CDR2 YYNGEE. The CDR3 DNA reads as TGTGCCAGTAGCGTAGGAGGGGCGGGCACAGATACGCAGTATTTT. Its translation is CASSVGGAGTDTQYF.

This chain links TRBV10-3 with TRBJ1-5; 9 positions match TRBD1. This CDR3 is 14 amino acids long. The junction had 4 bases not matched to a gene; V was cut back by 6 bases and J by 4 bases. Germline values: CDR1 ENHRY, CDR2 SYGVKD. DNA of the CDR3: TGTGCCATCAGCCGGGACAGGGATAATCAGCCCCAGCATTTT. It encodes CAISRDRDNQPQHF.

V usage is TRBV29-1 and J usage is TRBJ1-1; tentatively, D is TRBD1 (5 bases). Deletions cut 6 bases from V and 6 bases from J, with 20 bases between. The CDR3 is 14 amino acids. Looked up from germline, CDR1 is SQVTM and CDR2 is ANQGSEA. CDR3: CSVLFRRGRSEAFF. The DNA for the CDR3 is TGCAGCGTCCTTTTCAGGAGGGGCCGTTCTGAAGCTTTCTTT.

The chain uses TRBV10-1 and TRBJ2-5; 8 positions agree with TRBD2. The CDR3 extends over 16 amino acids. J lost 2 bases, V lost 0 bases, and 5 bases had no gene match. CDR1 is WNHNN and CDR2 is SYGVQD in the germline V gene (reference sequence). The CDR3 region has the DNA TGCGCCAGCAGTGAGTCGGTAGCGGGGAGTCAAGAGACCCAGTACTTC. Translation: CASSESVAGSQETQYF.

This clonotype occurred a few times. This chain's CDR3 is CSASTDNRYEQYV. The CDR3, as DNA: TGCAGTGCTAGTACGGACAACCGCTACGAGCAGTACGTC. V gene TRBV20-1 combines with J gene TRBJ2-7, with D possibly matching TRBD1 (5 bases). CDR1 is DFQATT, CDR2 SNEGSKA, per germline (reference sequence). Trimming shortened V by 3 bases and J by 3 bases, and 12 bases separated the two germline ends. This CDR3 comprises 13 residues.

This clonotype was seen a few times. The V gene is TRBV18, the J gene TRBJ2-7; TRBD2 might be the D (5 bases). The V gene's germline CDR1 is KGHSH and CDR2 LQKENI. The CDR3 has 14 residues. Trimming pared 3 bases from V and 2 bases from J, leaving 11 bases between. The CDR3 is CASSPPGIPYEQYV. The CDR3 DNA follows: TGTGCCAGCTCACCCCCCGGGATTCCCTACGAGCAGTACGTC.

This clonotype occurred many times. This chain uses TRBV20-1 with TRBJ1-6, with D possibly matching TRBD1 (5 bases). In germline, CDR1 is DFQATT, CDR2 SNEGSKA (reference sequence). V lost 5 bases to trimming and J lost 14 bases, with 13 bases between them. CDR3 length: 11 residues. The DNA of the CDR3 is TGCAGTGCTCGGGACTCCATCACCCTCCACTTT. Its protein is CSARDSITLHF.

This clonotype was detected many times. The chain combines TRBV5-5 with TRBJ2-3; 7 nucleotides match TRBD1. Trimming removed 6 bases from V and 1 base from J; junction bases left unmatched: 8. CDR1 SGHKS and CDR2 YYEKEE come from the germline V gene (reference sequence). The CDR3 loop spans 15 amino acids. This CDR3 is CASKWSGTGTDTQYF. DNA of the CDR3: TGTGCCAGCAAATGGTCGGGGACAGGCACAGATACGCAGTATTTT.

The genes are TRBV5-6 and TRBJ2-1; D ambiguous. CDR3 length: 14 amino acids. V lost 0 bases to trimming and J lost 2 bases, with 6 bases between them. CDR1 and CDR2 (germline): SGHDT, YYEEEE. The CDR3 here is CASSLVLAYNEQFF. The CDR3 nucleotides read TGTGCCAGCAGCTTGGTTCTGGCCTACAATGAGCAGTTCTTC.

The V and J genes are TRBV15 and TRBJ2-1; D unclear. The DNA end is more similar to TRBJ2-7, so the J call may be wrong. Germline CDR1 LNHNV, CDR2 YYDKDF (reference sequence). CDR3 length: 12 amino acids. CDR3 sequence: CATSRGRTEQYF. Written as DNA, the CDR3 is TGTGCCACCAGCAGAGGACGTACTGAGCAGTACTTC.

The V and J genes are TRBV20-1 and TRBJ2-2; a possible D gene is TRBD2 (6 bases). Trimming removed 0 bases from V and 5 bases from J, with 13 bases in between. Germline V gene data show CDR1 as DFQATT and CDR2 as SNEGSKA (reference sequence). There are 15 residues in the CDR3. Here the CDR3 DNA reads TGCAGTGCTAGAGATAGGAGGGAAGCAACCGGGGAGCTGTTTTTT. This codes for CSARDRREATGELFF.

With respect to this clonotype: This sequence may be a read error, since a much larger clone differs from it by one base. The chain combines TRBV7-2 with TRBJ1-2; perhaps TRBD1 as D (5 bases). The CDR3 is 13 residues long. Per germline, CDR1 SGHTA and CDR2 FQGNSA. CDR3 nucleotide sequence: TGTGCCGGCAGCTCATCTCAGGGAGTGGGCTACACCTTC. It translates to CAGSSSQGVGYTF.

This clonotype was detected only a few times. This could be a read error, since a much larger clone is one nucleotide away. This CDR3 reads CASSPGSEQFF. CDR3 nucleotides: TGTGCCAGCAGCCCAGGGAGTGAGCAGTTCTTC. V is TRBV7-9 and J is TRBJ2-1; either TRBD1 or TRBD2 may supply D (5 bases each). CDR1 is SEHNR, CDR2 FQNEAQ, per germline (reference sequence). The CDR3 contains 11 residues. V lost 5 bases, J lost 9 bases, and 8 bases lay in between. Full variable domain (rest looked up from reference TRBV7-9 and TRBJ2-1): DTGVSQNPRHKITKRGQNVTFRCDPISEHNRLYWYRQTLGQGPEFLTYFQNEAQLEKSRLLSDRFSAERPKGSFSTLEIQRTEQGDSAMYLCASSPGSEQFFGPGTRLTVL.